What follows are 7 T cell receptor beta chains derived from one specimen sequenced in a study of blood T cell repertoires in COVID-19. Clones were sequenced by immunoSEQ multiplex PCR, and TCRdb holds only the in-frame ones, with some missing. The top ten hold 1.5% to 2% of the sample, which has 250,000 to 400,000 clones, approximately 88% seen once. Specimen: peripheral blood. These receptors originate from a woman aged 25 to 39 with COVID-19, enrolled during active disease.

The genes are TRBV18 and TRBJ1-6, with TRBD1 matching over 8 bases. V gave up 5 bases and J gave up 9 bases; unmatched junction bases: 9. Germline lookup yields CDR1 KGHSH and CDR2 LQKENI. CDR3 length: 15 residues. The CDR3 reads CASSNGQGGISPLHF. The CDR3, as DNA: TGTGCCAGCTCAAACGGACAGGGAGGGATTTCACCCCTCCACTTT.

V usage is TRBV11-2 and J usage is TRBJ1-2, with 7 bases matching TRBD1. The length of the CDR3 is 12 residues. Looked up from germline, CDR1 is SGHAT and CDR2 is FQNNGV. Losses at the gene ends were 5 bases for V and 4 bases for J; bases not matched to a gene: 1. The CDR3 DNA follows: TGTGCCAGCAGCCGGGACAGCTATGGCTACACCTTC. Translating it yields CASSRDSYGYTF.

The chain joins TRBV27 to TRBJ2-2; the D is unclear. This CDR3 contains 13 residues. Trimming left V 6 bases short and J 1 base short, with 6 bases between. The germline V gene has CDR1 MNHEY and CDR2 SMNVEV (reference sequence). CDR3 coding DNA: TGTGCCAGCAGCCTCCGGAACACCGGGGAGCTGTTTTTT. Translation gives CASSLRNTGELFF.

The rearrangement links TRBV7-6 to TRBJ1-1; D is perhaps TRBD1 (5 bases). CDR3 length: 12 amino acids. Per germline, CDR1 SGHVS and CDR2 FNYEAQ. V shed 4 bases and J shed 4 bases, with 7 bases lying between them. This CDR3 is CASSSGVTEAFF. The DNA for the CDR3 is TGTGCCAGCAGCTCGGGGGTCACTGAAGCTTTCTTT.

The V call is TRBV20-1, the J call TRBJ1-2; no clear D. Trimming shortened V by 3 bases and J by 5 bases, and 19 bases separated the two germline ends. CDR3 size: 15 residues. Germline lookup yields CDR1 DFQATT and CDR2 SNEGSKA (reference sequence). The CDR3 loop reads CSASGRIRTKYGYTF. In DNA form, the CDR3 reads TGCAGTGCTAGTGGCAGGATAAGAACCAAGTATGGCTACACCTTC.

The chain recombines TRBV25-1 with TRBJ1-2; D is uncertain. V dropped 8 bases and J dropped 7 bases, with 11 bases sitting between them. Germline values: CDR1 MGHDK, CDR2 SYGVNS. This CDR3 comprises 11 residues. CDR3 sequence (DNA): TGTGCCAGCCGCCGTTCGGGTGGCTACACCTTC. Protein: CASRRSGGYTF.

The chain uses TRBV7-9 and TRBJ1-3; no definite D call. V lost 6 bases and J 8 bases, leaving 14 bases between the germline ends. This CDR3 comprises 13 residues. Per germline, CDR1 SEHNR and CDR2 FQNEAQ (reference sequence). CDR3 sequence reads: CASRTTSGDTIYF. The CDR3 DNA reads as TGTGCCAGCAGAACCACCTCCGGGGACACCATATATTTT.